These T cell receptor beta chains were read from a single sample in a study of T cells in Graves' hyperthyroidism and ophthalmopathy. TCRdb processed the multiplex PCR reads anew with MiXCR; each CDR3 protein has one entry. The table has 300,000 to 400,000 distinct CDR3 sequences, around 23% seen once. The sequenced material came from blood. The receptor set was obtained from a woman aged 45-60 years with Graves' hyperthyroidism. The CDR3 runs from the conserved cysteine through the conserved F or W. D genes are given only for firm matches. A row's size may be missing; if present it is once, few, many or a size class.

D	V	size	J	CDR3	DNA
NA	TRBV5-1	many	TRBJ1-4	CASGYRGTNEKLFF	TGCGCCAGCGGATACCGGGGGACTAATGAAAAACTGTTTTTT
TRBD2	TRBV27	many	TRBJ2-1	CASSSRLAGGNNEQFF	TGTGCCAGCAGTTCCCGACTAGCGGGAGGAAACAATGAGCAGTTCTTC
NA	TRBV5-1	few	TRBJ2-7	CASSLVVTSFYEQYF	TGCGCCAGCAGCTTGGTTGTCACCAGCTTCTACGAGCAGTACTTC
TRBD1	TRBV15	NA	TRBJ2-7	CATSSRQGAGKQYF	TGTGCCACCAGCAGCAGACAGGGGGCGGGAAAGCAGTACTTC
TRBD2	TRBV6-1	few	TRBJ2-7	CASRGGLAGAYEQYF	TGTGCCAGCAGGGGTGGACTAGCGGGAGCCTACGAGCAGTACTTC
NA	TRBV20-1	many	TRBJ1-1	CSARDRTKTEAFF	TGCAGTGCTAGAGACAGGACCAAGACTGAAGCTTTCTTT
TRBD2	TRBV29-1	NA	TRBJ2-1	CSVVVAGGGGEQFF	TGCAGCGTTGTTGTAGCGGGAGGGGGTGGTGAGCAGTTCTTC
NA	TRBV7-2	many	TRBJ1-1	CASSFQAGTNTEAFF	TGTGCCAGCAGCTTTCAGGCAGGGACGAACACTGAAGCTTTCTTT
TRBD2	TRBV20-1	many	TRBJ2-1	CSATSGGAKTLGNEQFF	TGCAGTGCTACTAGCGGGGGGGCCAAAACATTGGGCAATGAGCAGTTCTTC
NA	TRBV6-1	NA	TRBJ2-4	CASSYGTWGIQYF	TGTGCCAGCAGCTACGGGACATGGGGGATTCAGTACTTC
NA	TRBV5-1	many	TRBJ2-1	CASSLGTFDEQFF	TGCGCCAGCAGCTTGGGGACTTTCGATGAGCAGTTCTTC
NA	TRBV20-1	few	TRBJ1-5	CSARGGAGQPQHF	TGCAGTGCTAGAGGTGGGGCGGGACAGCCCCAGCATTTT
NA	TRBV2	NA	TRBJ2-5	CASSSNTGAGETQYF	TGTGCCAGCAGTTCAAACACAGGTGCAGGGGAGACCCAGTACTTC
NA	TRBV2	few	TRBJ2-5	CASKADQETQYF	TGTGCCAGCAAAGCGGATCAAGAGACCCAGTACTTC
TRBD1	TRBV29-1	many	TRBJ1-4	CSASDSRGPNEKLFF	TGCAGCGCATCCGATTCCAGGGGGCCCAATGAAAAACTGTTTTTT
NA	TRBV7-9	many	TRBJ1-1	CASSLRGGRGVNTEAFF	TGTGCCAGCAGCTTAAGGGGGGGGAGGGGGGTGAACACTGAAGCTTTCTTT
NA	TRBV7-9	NA	TRBJ2-7	CASSLSGIGSYEQYF	TGTGCCAGCAGCTTATCAGGGATCGGCTCCTACGAGCAGTACTTC
TRBD1	TRBV7-2	NA	TRBJ1-5	CASSSAGQGPFNQPQHF	TGTGCCAGCAGCTCCGCCGGACAGGGACCCTTCAATCAGCCCCAGCATTTT
NA	TRBV19	NA	TRBJ1-5	CASSIPGLYSNQPQHF	TGTGCCAGTAGTATCCCGGGGCTCTATAGCAATCAGCCCCAGCATTTT
NA	TRBV19	many	TRBJ2-2	CATHNTGELFF	TGTGCCACCCATAACACCGGGGAGCTGTTTTTT
TRBD1	TRBV6-6	NA	TRBJ1-6	CASSYSNRGWSNSPLHF	TGTGCCAGCAGTTACTCGAACAGGGGGTGGAGTAATTCACCCCTCCACTTT
NA	TRBV2	NA	TRBJ2-1	CASRPGVGHNEQFF	TGTGCCAGCAGACCGGGAGTTGGGCACAATGAGCAGTTCTTC
NA	TRBV12-3/TRBV12-4	many	TRBJ2-7	CASSPTRVGEQYF	TGTGCCAGCAGTCCCACAAGGGTGGGCGAGCAGTACTTC
NA	TRBV20-1	many	TRBJ1-5	CSARGRGFQPQHF	TGCAGTGCTAGGGGGAGGGGGTTTCAGCCCCAGCATTTT
TRBD1	TRBV27	few	TRBJ1-5	CASSLGTGENQPQHF	TGTGCCAGCAGTTTAGGGACAGGGGAAAATCAGCCCCAGCATTTT
NA	TRBV27	many	TRBJ1-5	CASSISGGGIVQQPQHF	TGTGCCAGCAGCATCTCCGGTGGAGGGATTGTTCAACAGCCCCAGCATTTT
NA	TRBV5-1	many	TRBJ2-7	CASSLEQGYEQYF	TGCGCCAGCAGCTTGGAACAGGGCTACGAGCAGTACTTC
NA	TRBV29-1	few	TRBJ2-1	CSVDPSSYNEQFF	TGCAGCGTCGATCCGAGCTCCTACAATGAGCAGTTCTTC
TRBD1	TRBV14	NA	TRBJ1-1	CASSQYTGAIEAFF	TGTGCCAGCAGCCAGTACACAGGGGCGATTGAAGCTTTCTTT
NA	TRBV10-3	NA	TRBJ1-1	CAISEGALNTEAFF	TGTGCCATCAGTGAAGGGGCGCTGAACACTGAAGCTTTCTTT
TRBD2	TRBV20-1	few	TRBJ2-5	CSAVTLAGGGETQYF	TGCAGTGCCGTAACACTAGCGGGAGGTGGGGAGACCCAGTACTTC
NA	TRBV5-1	many	TRBJ1-1	CASSLPQNRNTEAFF	TGCGCCAGCAGCTTACCCCAGAACAGGAACACTGAAGCTTTCTTT
NA	TRBV7-8	many	TRBJ1-1	CASSLVGHSNTEAFF	TGTGCCAGCAGCCTTGTAGGACATTCGAACACTGAAGCTTTCTTT
NA	TRBV24-1	few	TRBJ2-3	CATSVQGDTQYF	TGTGCCACCAGTGTCCAGGGTGATACGCAGTATTTT
NA	TRBV11-1	NA	TRBJ2-1	CASKLTGTHNEQFF	TGTGCCAGCAAACTGACCGGGACACACAATGAGCAGTTCTTC
TRBD1	TRBV12-3/TRBV12-4	many	TRBJ1-5	CASSLEGASNQPQHF	TGTGCCAGCAGTTTGGAGGGGGCGAGCAATCAGCCCCAGCATTTT